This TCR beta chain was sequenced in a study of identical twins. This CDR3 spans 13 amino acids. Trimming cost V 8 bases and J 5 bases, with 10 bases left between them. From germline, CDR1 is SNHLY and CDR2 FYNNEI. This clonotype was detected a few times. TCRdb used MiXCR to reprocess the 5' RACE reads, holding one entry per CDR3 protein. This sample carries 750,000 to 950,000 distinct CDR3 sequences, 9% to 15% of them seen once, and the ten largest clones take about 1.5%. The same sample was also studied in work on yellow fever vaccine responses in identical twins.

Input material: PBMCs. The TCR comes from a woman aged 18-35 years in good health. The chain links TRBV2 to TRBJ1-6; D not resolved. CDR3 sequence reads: CASWTGDNSPLHF. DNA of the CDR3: TGTGCCAGCTGGACGGGAGATAATTCACCCCTCCACTTT.